The clone carrying this T cell receptor beta chain was recorded once. The sample originates from a study of blood T cell repertoires in COVID-19. Study overall: COVID-19 samples, acute and convalescent, were from the United States, Italy and Spain. Sources were T cells, B-cell-depleted T cells, or PBMCs; the material itself was cDNA or gDNA.

In the authors' methods: By means of reference gene primer amplification, nucleated cell counts were estimated. Some clones are missing from TCRdb's copy, which holds only in-frame ones; the method was immunoSEQ multiplex PCR. Clonal size and the V and J genes are those of that table, whereas D and trimming came from the DNA. Of approximately 190,000 clones listed, less than 90% are singletons. The CDR3 totals 13 residues. Looked up from germline, CDR1 is LGHDT and CDR2 is YNNKEL (reference sequence). J lost 4 bases, V lost 8 bases, and 3 bases had no gene match. This sequence was found in a human donor in a cohort sampled during active COVID-19. The sample comprised peripheral blood. V is TRBV3-1 (or the pseudogene TRBV3-2) and J is TRBJ1-5; TRBD1 agrees at 9 bases. The CDR3 is CASSDRGNQPQHF. CDR3 DNA sequence: TGTGCCAGCTCCGACAGGGGGAATCAGCCCCAGCATTTT.